Each of the 13 T cell receptor beta chains below was sequenced from the same sample in a study of T cell repertoires in cytomegalovirus infection. TCRdb re-called the reads through MiXCR, storing one row per CDR3 protein. The table has about 360,000 distinct CDR3 sequences, about a third seen once. The antigens these receptors bind are not known. The sample here was cultured PBMCs, taken from culture after CMV antigen stimulation. The origin of the receptors is a human donor in good health (CMV status not recorded). Some clones in this sample may be carry-over from other donors' samples.

The rearrangement links TRBV7-2 to TRBJ2-7; 7 nucleotides line up with TRBD2. Germline V gene lookup returns CDR1 SGHTA and CDR2 FQGNSA. Trimming took 6 bases from V and 4 from J; bases not matched to a gene: 3. This CDR3 has 12 residues. CDR3 loop: CASRTLAYEQYF. DNA of the CDR3: TGTGCCAGCAGAACACTAGCGTACGAGCAGTACTTC.

The V and J genes are TRBV27 and TRBJ2-3, with 14 bases that match TRBD2. CDR1 and CDR2 from the germline V gene are MNHEY and SMNVEV (reference sequence). The CDR3 has 18 amino acids. The trim removed 2 bases at V and 7 bases at J, leaving 11 bases unmatched. CDR3 protein: CASSLRGTSGRNLYTQYF. CDR3 DNA sequence: TGTGCCAGCAGTTTACGGGGGACTAGCGGGAGAAACCTCTATACGCAGTATTTT.

This clonotype was seen only a few times. The V call is TRBV20-1, the J call TRBJ2-1, with D possibly matching TRBD2 (6 bases). Germline V CDR1 and CDR2: DFQATT, SNEGSKA (reference sequence). Between the trimmed V and J ends, which lost 3 bases and 4 bases, there was a span of 13 bases. The CDR3 contains 14 residues. This chain's CDR3 is CSASRRAMYNEQFF. CDR3 coding DNA: TGCAGTGCTAGTAGGAGGGCTATGTACAATGAGCAGTTCTTC.

A word on this clonotype: One end of the junction is discordant with germline, which a read error may explain. This chain uses TRBV7-6 with TRBJ2-1, with TRBD2 identical over 7 bases. The CDR3 sequence is 15 residues long. Germline V lookup: CDR1 SGHVS, CDR2 FNYEAQ. The CDR3 DNA follows: TGTGCTAGCAGCTTTGGCGGGAGCCTGGCTAATGAGCAGTTCTTC. Translation gives CASSFGGSLANEQFF.

Of note for this clonotype: Because it lacks the conserved phenylalanine or tryptophan at the end, this CDR3 is likely a read error. V and J are TRBV28 and TRBJ1-5; a weak D match, TRBD1 (6 bases). The V end lost 6 bases, the J end lost 2 bases, and 20 bases lay between the germline ends. Germline V lookup: CDR1 MDHEN, CDR2 SYDVKM. There are 17 residues in the CDR3. The CDR3 loop is CASRDGQSLLGNQPQHS. CDR3 DNA sequence: TGTGCCAGCAGGGATGGACAGAGTCTCTTGGGCAATCAGCCCCAGCATTCT.

This clonotype was counted a few times. This sequence joins TRBV12-3 or TRBV12-4 and TRBJ2-6; TRBD2 matches at 7 bases. V was pared by 7 bases and J by 2 bases, with 8 bases of the junction left unmatched. The length of the CDR3 is 16 residues. CDR3 DNA sequence: TGTGCCAGCACCCCGGCGGGAGAGGCTGGGGCCAACGTCCTGACTTTC. It is translated as CASTPAGEAGANVLTF.

Only a few counts were recorded for this clonotype. The CDR3 bases are TGTGCCAGCCAAACTAGCGGGCAGGGGAATGAGCAGTTCTTC. Protein sequence: CASQTSGQGNEQFF. The rearrangement uses TRBV10-3 and TRBJ2-1, with 9 bases that match TRBD2. CDR3 length equals 14 residues. V lost 10 bases to trimming and J lost 7 bases; unmatched junction nucleotides: 11. Germline V gene lookup returns CDR1 ENHRY and CDR2 SYGVKD.

CDR3: CASSGSRASFGYNEQFF. The CDR3 bases are TGTGCCAGCAGTGGGTCCAGGGCTAGCTTTGGTTACAATGAGCAGTTCTTC. The J gene is TRBJ2-1, the V gene TRBV6-2 or TRBV6-3; TRBD1 or TRBD2 may be the D gene (5 bases each). The CDR3 length is 17 residues. Between the trimmed V and J ends, which lost 5 bases and 4 bases, there was a span of 21 bases. Germline lookup yields CDR1 MNHEY and CDR2 SVGEGT.

This clonotype was recorded at least ten times. The rearrangement uses TRBV7-2 and TRBJ2-3; 10 bases are a match to TRBD2. Germline V gives CDR1 SGHTA, CDR2 FQGNSA. V trimming: 1 base; J trimming: 6 bases; junction bases outside the gene matches: 13. The CDR3 contains 18 residues. The CDR3 sequence: CASSLEWGRTSGFDTQYF. CDR3 DNA sequence: TGTGCCAGCAGCTTAGAATGGGGACGGACTAGCGGTTTCGATACGCAGTATTTT.

The chain couples TRBV5-6 to TRBJ2-7; D is ambiguous. Germline CDR1 is SGHDT and CDR2 is YYEEEE. The CDR3 is made up of 16 amino acids. V was pared by 4 bases and J by 3 bases, with 20 bases between. CDR3 amino acids: CASSPSTSRAYYEQYV. The CDR3, as DNA: TGTGCCAGCAGCCCGTCTACCAGCAGAGCATACTACGAGCAGTACGTC.

This rearrangement joins TRBV7-2 to TRBJ2-6; D remains unclear. Germline CDR1 reads SGHTA; CDR2 reads FQGNSA. The CDR3 loop spans 12 amino acids. The CDR3 region is CGLKAGANVLTF. CDR3 DNA sequence: TGTGGCCTTAAGGCTGGGGCCAACGTCCTGACTTTC.

This clonotype was seen just once. The CDR3 region has the DNA TGTGCCAGCAGTTTCTCGGTCAGAAACACTGAAGCTTTCTTT. It specifies CASSFSVRNTEAFF. V gene TRBV6-2 or TRBV6-3 combines with J gene TRBJ1-1; no reliable D call. The CDR3 sequence is 14 residues long. The ends were cut back, 4 bases at V and 2 bases at J, with 11 bases in the middle. Germline V CDR1 and CDR2: MNHEY, SVGEGT.

CDR3 nucleotide sequence: TGTGCCAGCAGCCGGGACAGGGTCAAAAACATTCAGTACTTC. Translated: CASSRDRVKNIQYF. V usage is TRBV7-9 and J usage is TRBJ2-4, with 9 bases matching TRBD1. V lost 5 bases, J lost 3 bases, and 2 bases stayed unmatched. CDR1 SEHNR and CDR2 FQNEAQ come from the germline V gene (reference sequence). This CDR3 is built from 14 residues. The full variable domain, its missing parts supplied by reference TRBV7-9 and TRBJ2-4, is DTGVSQNPRHKITKRGQNVTFRCDPISEHNRLYWYRQTLGQGPEFLTYFQNEAQLEKSRLLSDRFSAERPKGSFSTLEIQRTEQGDSAMYLCASSRDRVKNIQYFGAGTRLSVL.